This TCR beta chain was identified in a study of shared T cell receptors in the human thymus (dated by TCRdb to about 2021). About the study as a whole: The study investigated the way shared, self-reactive T-cell receptor alpha chains are produced in the human thymus.

As for this clone: The clone's antigen remains unknown. Base qualities were left out, and no much larger clone turns up one base away.

There are 17 amino acids in the CDR3, from cysteine to phenylalanine inclusive. The retained sequence is limited to the CDR3, 51 bases, with the frame set at the first base. The germline ends are 23 bases apart after V is trimmed by 8 bases and J by 3 bases. The germline V gene sets CDR1 to ENHRY and CDR2 to SYGVKD. To prepare the library, the immunoSEQ multiplex PCR assay was applied. What TCRdb holds here is the immuneACCESS table cut down to in-frame rearrangements. Part of the clones is not present; checked against another copy, under half of the missing clones reflect an unresolved V gene, and the others are unexplained. The sample table contains about 380,000 clones; only one count was recorded for just under 95% of them. The top ten hold approximately 0.02% of the sample.

Sample: thymocytes. Rearrangement joined TRBV10-3 to TRBJ1-3; perhaps TRBD1 is the D gene, with 5 bases matching. The source is a human donor. The CDR3 region has the sequence CAIGPEADIADGNTIYF. The nucleotides are TGTGCCATCGGCCCCGAAGCGGACATCGCTGATGGAAACACCATATATTTT.